What follows are 30 T cell receptor beta chains derived from one specimen sequenced in a study of T cell changes during pregnancy in multiple sclerosis. Produced via immunoSEQ multiplex PCR; TCRdb's table is partial and in-frame only. The data hold approximately 60,000 clones, with about 93% observed a single time. This sample comprised CD4+ T cells from peripheral blood mononuclear cells, obtained before pregnancy. The receptors were gathered from a female donor with multiple sclerosis, enrolled in a pregnancy study.

The rearrangement joins TRBV28 to TRBJ2-1, with D possibly TRBD2 on 5 matching bases. Germline lookup yields CDR1 MDHEN and CDR2 SYDVKM. Trimming removed 6 bases at V and 11 bases at J, with 14 bases between. The CDR3 totals 12 residues. The CDR3 sequence is CASRDEGGKQFF. For the CDR3, the DNA is TGTGCCAGCAGGGACGAGGGTGGGAAGCAGTTCTTC.

DNA of the CDR3: TGTGCCAGCGTTCGCACTAGCGGGAGGGGTGACACCGGGGAGCTGTTTTTT. Encoded protein: CASVRTSGRGDTGELFF. V gene TRBV25-1 combines with J gene TRBJ2-2; 13 bases map to TRBD2. Trimming took 8 bases from V and 3 from J; bases not matched to a gene: 9. Germline CDR1 MGHDK, CDR2 SYGVNS. This CDR3 has 17 residues.

CDR3 DNA: TGCGCCAGCAGCCCAGGGAAAGGCTACACCTTC. Encoded protein: CASSPGKGYTF. The chain uses TRBV5-1 and TRBJ1-2, with D possibly TRBD1 on 5 matching bases. Between the trimmed V and J ends, which lost 4 bases and 8 bases, there was a span of 9 bases. CDR1 SGHRS and CDR2 YFSETQ come from the germline V gene. The CDR3 is 11 amino acids.

The CDR3 spells CASSSHYTDTQYF. The CDR3 region has the DNA TGTGCCAGCAGTTCACACTACACAGATACGCAGTATTTT. This sequence joins TRBV28 and TRBJ2-3; D call uncertain. CDR1 and CDR2 (germline): MDHEN, SYDVKM. This CDR3 has 13 residues. V lost 4 bases, J lost 2 bases, and 7 bases lay in between.

This clone was seen just once. The rearrangement uses TRBV4-3 and TRBJ1-5; D may be TRBD1 (5 bases). Germline V gene lookup returns CDR1 LGHNA and CDR2 YSLEER. The CDR3 contains 19 residues. V shed 0 bases and J shed 0 bases, with 18 bases lying between them. The CDR3 DNA reads TGCGCCAGCAGCCAAGACAGGGTAATCACCCCTCTTAGCAATCAGCCCCAGCATTTT. Translation: CASSQDRVITPLSNQPQHF.

V gene TRBV9 combines with J gene TRBJ2-7, with a weak D call TRBD2 (6 bases). With 3 bases removed from V and 3 bases from J, the gap between germline ends came to 10 bases. The CDR3 contains 13 residues. CDR1 is SGDLS, CDR2 YYNGEE, per germline. DNA for the CDR3: TGTGCCAGCAGCGCGCGGGGTTACTACGAGCAGTACTTC. The encoded protein is CASSARGYYEQYF.

The rearrangement links TRBV7-3 to TRBJ2-3; 8 nucleotides match TRBD2. Trimming took 2 bases from V and 3 from J; bases not matched to a gene: 10. Germline CDR1 and CDR2: SGHTA and FQGTGA. The CDR3 consists of 17 residues. The CDR3 DNA is TGTGCCAGCAGCTTACGACGATCCAGCGGGAGAACAGATACGCAGTATTTT. This codes for CASSLRRSSGRTDTQYF.

V and J are TRBV6-5 and TRBJ2-5; 9 bases match TRBD1. The V segment lost 9 bases and the J segment 5 bases; nucleotides outside the gene matches: 10. From germline, CDR1 is MNHEY and CDR2 SVGAGI. The CDR3 runs 14 residues. The CDR3 region has the DNA TGTGCCAGTAAGGGACAGGGAAATTTTGAGACCCAGTACTTC. Translating it yields CASKGQGNFETQYF.

The rearrangement joins TRBV19 to TRBJ1-2; possible D gene TRBD1, 6 bases. CDR1 LNHDA and CDR2 SQIVND come from the germline V gene (reference sequence). V lost 3 bases, J lost 8 bases, and 22 bases lay in between. CDR3 length: 16 amino acids. The CDR3 spells CASSISQGPFAGGYTF. CDR3 bases: TGTGCCAGTAGTATTTCACAGGGACCTTTCGCTGGAGGCTACACCTTC.

The chain recombines TRBV6-5 with TRBJ2-7, with 11 nucleotides matching TRBD1. Germline V gene data show CDR1 as MNHEY and CDR2 as SVGAGI. J gave up 2 bases and V 0 bases, and 0 bases lay outside the gene matches. The CDR3 loop spans 15 amino acids. This chain's CDR3 is CASSYSGQGAYEQYF. The CDR3 nucleotides read TGTGCCAGCAGTTACTCGGGACAGGGGGCCTACGAGCAGTACTTC.

CDR3 nucleotide sequence: TGCAGCGCTCAAAAGACAGGGGATGGCTACACCTTC. This encodes CSAQKTGDGYTF. V usage is TRBV29-1 and J usage is TRBJ1-2, with 8 bases lining up with TRBD1. This CDR3 has 12 residues. Trimming took 7 bases from V and 6 from J; bases not matched to a gene: 7. Germline loops: CDR1 SQVTM, CDR2 ANQGSEA.

This clone was recorded a few times. This rearrangement joins TRBV19 to TRBJ1-5, with 7 bases matching TRBD1. This CDR3 spans 15 amino acids. From germline, CDR1 is LNHDA and CDR2 SQIVND (reference sequence). Trimming took 9 bases from V and 2 from J; bases not matched to a gene: 10. CDR3 nucleotide sequence: TGTGCCAGCAAAGACGACAGGGCTGGCAATCAGCCCCAGCATTTT. It codes for CASKDDRAGNQPQHF.

The chain carries TRBV9 and TRBJ2-7; 9 bases agree with TRBD2. The ends lost 4 bases at V and 6 bases at J; junction bases unmatched: 8. The CDR3 is 14 residues long. Germline lookup yields CDR1 SGDLS and CDR2 YYNGEE. The CDR3 bases are TGTGCCAGCAGCCCAATTGGGACTAGCCCCGAGCAGTACTTC. Its protein is CASSPIGTSPEQYF.

The rearrangement links TRBV11-3 to TRBJ2-3; a weak D match, TRBD1 (6 bases). The CDR3 sequence is 15 residues long. V dropped 5 bases and J dropped 1 base, with 13 bases sitting between them. Germline CDR1 SGHNT, CDR2 YENEEA. The CDR3 spells CASSQGSGGTDTQYF. Here the CDR3 DNA reads TGTGCCAGCAGCCAGGGGTCCGGGGGCACAGATACGCAGTATTTT.

J is TRBJ2-1 and V is TRBV19; D gene uncertain. The CDR3 runs to 15 residues. Germline CDR1 LNHDA, CDR2 SQIVND (reference sequence). V was cut by 2 bases and J by 0 bases, with 8 bases left in between. The CDR3 nucleotides are TGTGCCAGTAGTATACCGAGGAGCTCCTACAATGAGCAGTTCTTC. This sequence encodes CASSIPRSSYNEQFF.

The chain couples TRBV6-6 to TRBJ2-7; no definite D call. There are 14 residues in the CDR3. The germline V and J ends were trimmed by 6 bases and 0 bases, with 12 bases remaining between them. Germline V gene sequence: CDR1 MNHNY, CDR2 SVGAGI (reference sequence). The CDR3 sequence is CASRHLVSSYEQYF. CDR3 in DNA: TGTGCCAGCAGACACCTAGTTAGCTCCTACGAGCAGTACTTC.

V is TRBV5-6 and J is TRBJ2-1, with 8 nucleotides matching TRBD2. Germline values: CDR1 SGHDT, CDR2 YYEEEE. The ends lost 0 bases at V and 5 bases at J; junction bases unmatched: 4. The CDR3 covers 15 residues. CDR3 nucleotides: TGTGCCAGCAGCTTGGGGCTAGCGGGCAACAATGAGCAGTTCTTC. It yields the protein CASSLGLAGNNEQFF.

The chain links TRBV7-9 to TRBJ1-3; D is possibly TRBD1 (5 bases). Trimming removed 0 bases from V and 8 bases from J, with 17 bases in between. CDR3 length: 16 amino acids. Germline lookup yields CDR1 SEHNR and CDR2 FQNEAQ (reference sequence). In nucleotides, the CDR3 is TGTGCCAGCAGCTTAGCGAACAGGATGACTAGTGACACCATATATTTT. This gives the protein CASSLANRMTSDTIYF.

The rearrangement links TRBV14 to TRBJ2-5, with D hard to call. V was trimmed by 4 bases and J by 4 bases, leaving 13 bases between them. The CDR3 consists of 14 residues. CDR1 and CDR2 (germline): SGHDN, FVKESK. CDR3 in DNA: TGTGCCAGCAGCCCCACGCCAAGGAGAGAGACCCAGTACTTC. It encodes CASSPTPRRETQYF.

The chain joins TRBV29-1 to TRBJ2-1; TRBD2 aligns across 13 bases. The CDR3 contains 14 residues. Germline-derived CDR1 and CDR2 are SQVTM and ANQGSEA. V shed 8 bases and J 6 bases; nucleotides not matched to a gene: 7. The CDR3 nucleotides are TGCAGCATAAGGACTAGCGGGAGTTTCAATGAGCAGTTCTTC. It is translated as CSIRTSGSFNEQFF.

The chain has TRBV19 and TRBJ1-5; the D is unclear. V was pared by 1 base and J by 0 bases, with 13 bases between. Per germline, CDR1 LNHDA and CDR2 SQIVND (reference sequence). The CDR3 is made up of 17 amino acids. The CDR3 region is CASSIVMALNSNQPQHF. The CDR3 coding sequence is TGTGCCAGTAGTATAGTAATGGCCTTAAATAGCAATCAGCCCCAGCATTTT.

The rearrangement links TRBV9 to TRBJ1-1; 7 bases are a match to TRBD1. The CDR3 is 14 residues long. The germline V gene has CDR1 SGDLS and CDR2 YYNGEE. The V gene end was trimmed by 4 bases and the J gene end by 1 base; junction bases not matched to a gene: 4. CDR3 sequence (DNA): TGTGCCAGCAGCATAGGACAGGCGAACACTGAAGCTTTCTTT. Its translation is CASSIGQANTEAFF.

This chain connects TRBV6-1 to TRBJ1-2; D possibly corresponds to TRBD1 (5 bases). The CDR3 is 18 amino acids. Germline V gene lookup returns CDR1 MNHNS and CDR2 SASEGT. Trimming cost V 6 bases and J 4 bases, with 27 bases left between them. CDR3 in amino acids: CASSETHNPAGTLYGYTF. DNA of the CDR3: TGTGCCAGCAGCGAAACTCATAACCCTGCAGGGACTCTCTATGGCTACACCTTC.

The genes are TRBV4-1 and TRBJ1-4, with 9 bases aligning to TRBD1. J was trimmed by 0 bases and V by 4 bases; bases with no gene match: 3. CDR1 MGHRA and CDR2 YSYEKL come from the germline V gene. This CDR3 has 16 residues. The CDR3 here is CASSRRQGATNEKLFF. The CDR3 DNA sequence: TGCGCCAGCAGCCGCAGACAGGGGGCAACTAATGAAAAACTGTTTTTT.

V and J are TRBV5-6 and TRBJ2-7; 12 nucleotides match TRBD2. This CDR3 region has 16 residues. Germline CDR1 reads SGHDT; CDR2 reads YYEEEE. After removal of 4 bases from V and 9 bases from J, the junction contained 14 bases not matched to a gene. The CDR3 nucleotides are TGTGCCAGCAGCAAACCCCGGACTAGCGGGACTCCCACGCAGTACTTC. It translates to CASSKPRTSGTPTQYF.

This chain connects TRBV29-1 to TRBJ1-2, with D unresolved. There are 12 residues in the CDR3. Germline CDR1 and CDR2: SQVTM and ANQGSEA. Trimming pared 4 bases from V and 5 bases from J, leaving 11 bases between. This CDR3 is CSVVSSRYGYTF. The CDR3 DNA is TGCAGCGTTGTTTCGTCCAGATATGGCTACACCTTC.

The chain recombines TRBV10-3 with TRBJ2-1; possible D gene TRBD2, 6 bases. There are 15 residues in the CDR3. CDR1 ENHRY and CDR2 SYGVKD come from the germline V gene. V was pared by 2 bases and J by 4 bases, with 12 bases between. CDR3 sequence reads: CAISERERLYNEQFF. CDR3 nucleotide sequence: TGTGCCATCAGTGAGCGGGAGAGGCTATACAATGAGCAGTTCTTC.

This sequence joins TRBV7-2 and TRBJ2-7, with TRBD2 identical over 13 bases. The CDR3 extends over 14 amino acids. After removal of 1 base from V and 6 bases from J, the junction contained 0 bases not matched to a gene. The germline V gene encodes CDR1 SGHTA and CDR2 FQGNSA. The CDR3 DNA reads TGTGCCAGCAGCTTAGGGACTAGCGGGAGCGAGCAGTACTTC. Amino acids: CASSLGTSGSEQYF.

This sequence joins TRBV9 and TRBJ2-3; 9 nucleotides align to TRBD2. The CDR3 spans 16 residues. Per germline, CDR1 SGDLS and CDR2 YYNGEE. Trimming at V came to 0 bases and at J to 6 bases, leaving 8 bases not matched to a gene. CDR3 nucleotide sequence: TGTGCCAGCAGCGTAGAGCTAGCGGGAACTGGTGATACGCAGTATTTT. Translating it yields CASSVELAGTGDTQYF.

The chain has TRBV5-4 and TRBJ1-4; 8 bases are a match to TRBD1. Per germline, CDR1 SGHNT and CDR2 YYREEE (reference sequence). The V and J ends lost 4 bases and 0 bases, in that order; junction bases with no gene match: 14. The CDR3 length is 19 residues. The CDR3 is CASSPGGTGQAATNEKLFF. The CDR3 DNA is TGTGCCAGCAGCCCAGGGGGTACGGGACAGGCCGCAACTAATGAAAAACTGTTTTTT.